One and the same sample provided the 9 T cell receptor beta chains below, sequenced in a study of blood T cell repertoires in COVID-19. Repertoires were generated with immunoSEQ multiplex PCR, while TCRdb's copy carries only in-frame clones and drops some. The repertoire holds fewer than 350,000 clones, with approximately 91% as singletons. Sequencing was performed on PBMCs or T cells enriched from blood (not recorded which). The source of these receptors is a woman in her thirties or forties with acute COVID-19.

This chain joins TRBV28 and TRBJ2-3; tentative D call: TRBD2 (5 bases). Trimming stripped 7 bases from V and 4 bases from J, with 9 bases between. The CDR3 totals 12 residues. CDR1 and CDR2 (germline): MDHEN, SYDVKM. The CDR3 here is CASNGNADTQYF. CDR3 coding DNA: TGTGCCAGCAACGGGAACGCAGATACGCAGTATTTT.

The CDR3 DNA sequence: TGTGCCAGCAGCGGAGATTACAATGAGCAGTTCTTC. This sequence encodes CASSGDYNEQFF. This chain uses TRBV6-2 or TRBV6-3 with TRBJ2-1; no firm D call. CDR1 and CDR2 (germline): MNHEY, SVGEGT. With 6 bases removed from V and 4 bases from J, the gap between germline ends came to 7 bases. The CDR3 sequence is 12 residues long.

V gene TRBV27 combines with J gene TRBJ2-1, with 15 bases aligning to TRBD2. V was clipped by 0 bases and J by 1 base; unmatched bases: 4. Germline V gene lookup returns CDR1 MNHEY and CDR2 SMNVEV (reference sequence). CDR3 length equals 19 residues. Here the CDR3 DNA reads TGTGCCAGCAGTTTATCGGGGGGGACTAGCGGGAGGTCCTACAATGAGCAGTTCTTC. Its translation is CASSLSGGTSGRSYNEQFF.

This sequence joins TRBV6-6 and TRBJ2-3; possible D gene TRBD1, 6 bases. Germline CDR1 and CDR2: MNHNY and SVGAGI (reference sequence). Trimming took off 5 bases at V and 1 base at J, with 16 bases between the two ends. The length of the CDR3 is 16 residues. CDR3 bases: TGTGCCAGCAGTACGGGCTCGACAGGCCGCACAGATACGCAGTATTTT. Its translation is CASSTGSTGRTDTQYF.

The V and J genes are TRBV2 and TRBJ2-7; D is perhaps TRBD2 (5 bases). Germline V gene lookup returns CDR1 SNHLY and CDR2 FYNNEI. Trimming left V 6 bases short and J 3 bases short, with 18 bases between. This CDR3 comprises 15 residues. For the CDR3, the DNA is TGTGCCAGCAGGGAGGCGGCCCGAGTCCTCTACGAGCAGTACTTC. Its translation: CASREAARVLYEQYF. Full variable domain (outside the CDR3, taken from reference TRBV2 and TRBJ2-7): EPEVTQTPSHQVTQMGQEVILRCVPISNHLYFYWYRQILGQKVEFLVSFYNNEISEKSEIFDDQFSVERPDGSNFTLKIRSTKLEDSAMYFCASREAARVLYEQYFGPGTRLTVT.

The chain couples TRBV5-4 to TRBJ2-7; 13 bases map to TRBD2. V lost 4 bases, J lost 4 bases, and 5 bases stayed unmatched. The CDR3 sequence is 15 residues long. Per the germline V gene, CDR1 is SGHNT and CDR2 is YYREEE (reference sequence). CDR3 DNA sequence: TGTGCCAGCAGCACAGGACTAGCGGGAGAGTACGAGCAGTACTTC. This gives the protein CASSTGLAGEYEQYF.

A few counts support this clone. The V and J genes are TRBV27 and TRBJ2-1; TRBD2 matches 9 bases. With 3 bases clipped from V and 7 bases from J, the junction kept 7 bases outside the gene matches. The length of the CDR3 is 15 residues. The V gene's germline CDR1 is MNHEY and CDR2 SMNVEV (reference sequence). CDR3 region: CASSFRAGGLNEQFF. Here the CDR3 DNA reads TGTGCCAGCAGTTTTCGAGCGGGAGGTTTGAATGAGCAGTTCTTC.

V is TRBV5-6 and J is TRBJ2-1; D perhaps matches TRBD1 (7 bases). The length of the CDR3 is 13 residues. Germline CDR1 reads SGHDT; CDR2 reads YYEEEE. Trimming took 3 bases from V and 7 from J, leaving 11 bases between them. The CDR3 is CASSSTGRNEQFF. As DNA, the CDR3 is TGTGCCAGCAGCTCGACAGGGAGGAATGAGCAGTTCTTC.

The genes are TRBV3-1 (or the pseudogene TRBV3-2) and TRBJ2-1; D perhaps matches TRBD2 (6 bases). The CDR3 contains 14 residues. Germline V gives CDR1 LGHDT, CDR2 YNNKEL (reference sequence). Trimming cost V 3 bases and J 5 bases, with 11 bases left between them. The CDR3 loop is CASSHRTTNNEQFF. CDR3 bases: TGTGCCAGCAGCCACAGGACTACCAACAATGAGCAGTTCTTC.